The subject of this entry is one T cell receptor beta chain. Its antigen is still unknown. This same CDR3 is encoded by further DNA sequences in the sample. Germline assignment: CDR1 DFQATT and CDR2 SNEGSKA (reference sequence). The CDR3 is 11 residues long. V was clipped by 5 bases and J by 4 bases, with 8 bases between them. This sample was taken from a study of T cell responses to AZD1222 COVID-19 vaccine. Study-wide context: Recipients boosted at about 4 weeks or about 12 weeks are pooled.

Study observations and caveats: White British donors predominated, females outnumbered males, and clonal diversity was possibly underestimated. Unmutated variant regions are reportedly the target of nearly half of TCRs that are spike-specific.

Sequencing used immunoSEQ multiplex PCR; TCRdb keeps in-frame clones, though not all of them. Among about 140,000 clones listed, more than 85% were seen once. The specimen was peripheral blood, collected on day 0 of AZD1222 vaccination. The gene calls are TRBV20-1 and TRBJ2-5, with D perhaps matching TRBD2 (6 bases). The source of this sequence is an adult in good health. The CDR3 protein is CSARAGETQYF. CDR3 coding DNA: TGCAGTGCTCGAGCGGGAGAGACCCAGTACTTC.